These T cell receptor beta chains were read from a single sample in a study of graft-versus-host responses after intestinal transplantation. Sequenced by immunoSEQ multiplex PCR; TCRdb stores in-frame clones only, minus some. The sample lists approximately 16,000 clones; 65% to 90% were seen once. Sample: ileum tissue, taken 17 days after transplant. Receptor source: a human patient who received an intestinal transplant, so some T cells may come from the graft donor. CDR3s include the opening cysteine and the closing phenylalanine or tryptophan. D genes are given only for firm matches. Some rows mark clone size as missing; the rest say once, few, many or name a class of expanded clone.

v_gene	abundance	d_gene	j_gene	CDR3aa	CDR3nt
TRBV11-2	NA	TRBD2	TRBJ2-3	CASSLAGGGVSIMQYF	TGTGCCAGCAGCTTAGCTGGGGGAGGGGTGTCTATCATGCAGTATTTT
TRBV9	NA	NA	TRBJ2-3	CASSGATIAFSNTQYF	TGTGCCAGCAGCGGAGCTACTATAGCCTTCTCAAATACGCAGTATTTT
TRBV27	once	NA	TRBJ1-4	CASSLLGAGEKLFF	TGTGCCAGCAGTTTATTGGGGGCGGGTGAAAAACTGTTTTTT
TRBV29-1	NA	TRBD1	TRBJ1-2	CSASGQGNYGYTF	TGCAGCGCCTCGGGACAGGGGAACTATGGCTACACCTTC
TRBV28	NA	NA	TRBJ2-6	CASSLWPSESSGANVLTF	TGTGCCAGCAGTTTATGGCCTAGCGAGAGCTCTGGGGCCAACGTCCTGACTTTC
TRBV28	NA	TRBD1	TRBJ2-2	CASSLPGQGTGELFF	TGTGCCAGCAGTCTTCCGGGACAGGGTACCGGGGAGCTGTTTTTT
TRBV9	NA	NA	TRBJ2-3	CASSVGGPDTQYF	TGTGCCAGCAGCGTGGGGGGGCCAGATACGCAGTATTTT
TRBV5-1	NA	TRBD1	TRBJ2-7	CASSPTQGWPYEQYF	TGCGCCAGCAGCCCCACACAGGGGTGGCCCTACGAGCAGTACTTC
TRBV28	NA	NA	TRBJ1-5	CASSLPGNIQPQHF	TGTGCCAGCAGTTTACCTGGGAATATCCAGCCCCAGCATTTT
TRBV28	NA	NA	TRBJ1-3	CASSLGGTGNTIYF	TGTGCCAGCAGTTTGGGAGGGACGGGAAACACCATATATTTT
TRBV27	NA	TRBD1	TRBJ2-7	CASSLSRDRDIYEQYF	TGTGCCAGCAGTTTATCCCGGGACAGGGACATCTACGAGCAGTACTTC
TRBV7-9	NA	TRBD1	TRBJ1-5	CASSFGDRARNQPQHF	TGTGCCAGCAGCTTCGGGGACAGGGCTCGTAATCAGCCCCAGCATTTT
TRBV15	NA	NA	TRBJ1-4	CATSRGTRGDEKLFF	TGTGCCACCAGCAGAGGTACCAGGGGCGACGAAAAACTGTTTTTT
TRBV21-1	NA	NA	TRBJ1-1	CASSSHDRRIALFEAFF	TGTGCCAGCAGCAGCCATGACAGGCGGATAGCCCTTTTTGAAGCTTTCTTT
TRBV19	NA	NA	TRBJ1-1	CASMLRRPGTEAFF	TGTGCCAGTATGTTGCGGCGGCCCGGCACTGAAGCTTTCTTT
TRBV18	NA	NA	TRBJ2-5	CASSPHAQETQYF	TGTGCCAGCTCACCGCACGCTCAAGAGACCCAGTACTTC
TRBV4-2	NA	TRBD1	TRBJ2-7	CASSQTGTDYEQYF	TGTGCCAGCAGCCAAACCGGGACAGACTACGAGCAGTACTTC
TRBV10-1	once	NA	TRBJ2-7	CAGPYYEQYF	TGCGCCGGTCCTTACTACGAGCAGTACTTC
TRBV28	NA	NA	TRBJ2-7	CASSFAGDYEQYF	TGTGCCAGCAGTTTCGCAGGAGACTACGAGCAGTACTTC
TRBV6-6	NA	NA	TRBJ1-2	CASRVEVWRSRKGYTF	TGTGCCAGCAGGGTGGAGGTTTGGCGTTCAAGAAAGGGCTACACCTTC
TRBV27	NA	TRBD1	TRBJ1-5	CARSGGRDRGLGNQPQHF	TGTGCCAGATCGGGAGGGCGGGACAGGGGGCTGGGAAATCAGCCCCAGCATTTT
TRBV9	NA	TRBD1	TRBJ1-4	CASSVEGANEKLFF	TGTGCCAGCAGCGTCGAGGGGGCAAATGAAAAACTGTTTTTT
TRBV28	NA	NA	TRBJ1-1	CASSPDESNTEAFF	TGTGCCAGCAGTCCTGATGAATCGAACACTGAAGCTTTCTTT
TRBV13	NA	NA	TRBJ2-3	CASSLENEDTQYF	TGTGCCAGCAGCTTAGAAAATGAGGATACGCAGTATTTT
TRBV6-5	NA	TRBD2	TRBJ2-1	CASSYSTSGRAAEQFF	TGTGCCAGCAGTTACTCGACTAGCGGGAGGGCCGCCGAGCAGTTCTTC
TRBV2	few	NA	TRBJ1-5	CASSGPENSNQPQHF	TGTGCCAGCAGTGGTCCAGAAAATAGCAATCAGCCCCAGCATTTT
TRBV9	NA	TRBD2	TRBJ2-7	CASSPSGSNSYEQYF	TGTGCCAGCAGCCCTAGCGGGAGTAATAGCTACGAGCAGTACTTC
TRBV15	NA	NA	TRBJ1-3	CATSRVNDYSGNTIYF	TGTGCCACCAGCAGAGTGAATGACTACTCTGGAAACACCATATATTTT
TRBV6-1	few	NA	TRBJ2-7	CASSEFQLPSYEQYF	TGTGCCAGCAGTGAATTCCAGCTTCCTTCCTACGAGCAGTACTTC
TRBV5-4	NA	NA	TRBJ1-4	CASSLVGGGLNEKLFF	TGTGCCAGCAGCTTAGTAGGGGGGGGACTAAATGAAAAACTGTTTTTT
TRBV2	NA	NA	TRBJ2-2	CASRLGPGINTGELFF	TGTGCCAGCAGACTCGGGCCGGGGATCAACACCGGGGAGCTGTTTTTT
TRBV9	NA	TRBD1	TRBJ1-2	CASSVDGQGNYGYTF	TGTGCCAGCAGCGTGGACGGACAGGGGAACTATGGCTACACCTTC
TRBV29-1	NA	TRBD1	TRBJ1-1	CSVGGQSRVAFF	TGCAGCGTTGGGGGACAGTCGAGAGTTGCTTTCTTT
TRBV10-3	NA	TRBD2	TRBJ2-3	CAISPSTTSGRAIDTQYF	TGTGCCATCAGCCCTTCGACTACTAGCGGGAGGGCCATAGATACGCAGTATTTT
TRBV15	NA	NA	TRBJ1-1	CATSSGGIEAFF	TGTGCCACCAGCAGCGGGGGGATTGAAGCTTTCTTT
TRBV2	NA	TRBD2	TRBJ2-3	CASRQRETSTDTQYF	TGTGCCAGCAGACAGCGGGAGACCAGCACAGATACGCAGTATTTT
TRBV2	NA	NA	TRBJ1-2	CASSESRRSGYTF	TGTGCCAGCAGTGAGTCCCGGCGGAGTGGCTACACCTTC
TRBV4-1	few	NA	TRBJ2-7	CASSYDPTMGGTYEQYF	TGCGCCAGCAGCTACGATCCCACGATGGGGGGTACCTACGAGCAGTACTTC
TRBV9	NA	TRBD2	TRBJ2-7	CASSALGTSGRYEQYF	TGTGCCAGCAGCGCCCTCGGGACTAGCGGGAGGTACGAGCAGTACTTC
TRBV28	NA	NA	TRBJ2-1	CASSRISYNEQFF	TGTGCCAGCAGCAGGATAAGCTACAATGAGCAGTTCTTC
TRBV30	NA	NA	TRBJ1-2	CAWSVRNVGGYYGYTF	TGTGCCTGGAGTGTAAGGAACGTGGGGGGCTACTATGGCTACACCTTC
TRBV11-2	NA	TRBD1	TRBJ2-6	CASSLAHRGLVGANVLTF	TGTGCCAGCAGCTTAGCTCACAGGGGGCTGGTTGGGGCCAACGTCCTGACTTTC
TRBV28	few	NA	TRBJ2-1	CASSLPTRAAYNEQFF	TGTGCCAGCAGTTTGCCCACTCGAGCGGCATACAATGAGCAGTTCTTC
TRBV30	NA	TRBD2	TRBJ2-7	CAWEGWTSGPRYYEQYF	TGTGCCTGGGAAGGCTGGACTAGCGGGCCTCGTTACTACGAGCAGTACTTC
TRBV19	NA	TRBD1	TRBJ2-3	CASAPWDRGYTQYF	TGTGCCAGCGCTCCGTGGGACAGGGGTTATACGCAGTATTTT
TRBV5-1	once	TRBD1	TRBJ2-2	CASNNRGEYAGELFF	TGCGCCAGCAATAACAGGGGAGAGTATGCCGGGGAGCTGTTTTTT
TRBV5-1	once	TRBD2	TRBJ2-2	CASSFTSLGLAGNTGELFF	TGCGCCAGCAGCTTTACCTCCCTTGGACTAGCGGGAAACACCGGGGAGCTGTTTTTT
TRBV5-1	NA	NA	TRBJ2-7	CASSQLPGGAPLLYEQYF	TGCGCCAGCAGCCAGCTCCCGGGGGGCGCGCCTCTTCTCTACGAGCAGTACTTC
TRBV19	NA	NA	TRBJ2-7	CASSSGPSYEQYF	TGTGCCAGTAGTTCCGGGCCCAGCTACGAGCAGTACTTC
TRBV7-9	NA	TRBD2	TRBJ2-2	CASRPSGNTGELFF	TGTGCCAGCAGGCCTAGCGGTAACACCGGGGAGCTGTTTTTT
TRBV5-4	NA	TRBD2	TRBJ2-3	CASSFRLAGTDTQYF	TGTGCCAGCAGCTTTCGACTAGCGGGGACAGATACGCAGTATTTT
TRBV19	NA	NA	TRBJ1-1	CARQGRRANTEAFF	TGTGCCAGGCAGGGTAGGCGAGCGAACACTGAAGCTTTCTTT
TRBV6-1	NA	TRBD2	TRBJ2-5	CASSVAGDREQYF	TGTGCCAGCAGTGTAGCGGGAGACCGGGAGCAGTACTTC
TRBV30	NA	TRBD1	TRBJ1-4	CAWSVVGTENEKLFF	TGTGCCTGGAGTGTAGTAGGGACAGAGAATGAAAAACTGTTTTTT